This T cell receptor (beta chain) was sequenced during a study of blood T cell repertoires in COVID-19. For the study at large: PBMCs, B-cell-depleted T cells, or T cells provided the cDNA or gDNA that made up the material.

Germline V gene sequence: CDR1 SGDLS, CDR2 YYNGEE. This CDR3 has 15 amino acids. V lost 3 bases, J lost 5 bases, and 5 bases stayed unmatched. In terms of age and location, participants ranged from about 18 to 89 years and lived in about 25 US areas. As originally analysed: The assay estimated nucleated cells by amplifying reference gene primers. The assay was immunoSEQ multiplex PCR, and TCRdb's table has in-frame clones only and misses some. V, J and clone size are taken as reported in that table, and D and trimming were inferred from the DNA itself. The profile shows hundreds of thousands of clones, around 87% of them singletons.

Input material: PBMCs or T cells enriched from blood (not recorded which). The sequence derives from a woman between 18 and 29 years old with acute COVID-19. The V and J genes are TRBV9 and TRBJ1-5; TRBD1 agrees at 10 bases. The CDR3 DNA is TGTGCCAGCAGCGGCGGGACAGGGGAAGATCAGCCCCAGCATTTT. Residues: CASSGGTGEDQPQHF.